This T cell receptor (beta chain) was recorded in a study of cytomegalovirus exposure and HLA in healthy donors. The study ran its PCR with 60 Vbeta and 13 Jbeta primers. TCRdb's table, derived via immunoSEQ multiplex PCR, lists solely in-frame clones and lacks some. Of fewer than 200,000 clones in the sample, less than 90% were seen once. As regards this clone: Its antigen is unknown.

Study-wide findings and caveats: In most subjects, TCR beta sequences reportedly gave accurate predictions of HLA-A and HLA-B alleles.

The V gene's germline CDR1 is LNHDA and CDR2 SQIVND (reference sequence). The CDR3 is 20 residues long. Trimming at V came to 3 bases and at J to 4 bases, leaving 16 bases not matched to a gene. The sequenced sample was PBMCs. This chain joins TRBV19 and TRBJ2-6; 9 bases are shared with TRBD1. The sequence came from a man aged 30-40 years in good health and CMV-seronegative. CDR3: CASSIDGRRDRDLGANVLTF. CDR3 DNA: TGTGCCAGTAGTATCGATGGACGAAGGGACAGGGACCTCGGGGCCAACGTCCTGACTTTC. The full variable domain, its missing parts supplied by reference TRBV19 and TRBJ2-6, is DGGITQSPKYLFRKEGQNVTLSCEQNLNHDAMYWYRQDPGQGLRLIYYSQIVNDFQKGDIAEGYSVSREKKESFPLTVTSAQKNPTAFYLCASSIDGRRDRDLGANVLTFGAGSRLTVL.